These T cell receptor beta chains were read from a single sample in a study of PD-1 blockade in classical Hodgkin lymphoma. TCRdb's table, derived via immunoSEQ multiplex PCR, lists solely in-frame clones and lacks some. The sample lists about 27,000 clones; roughly 88% were seen once. The source was CD8+ T cells from blood, collected at baseline. These receptor sequences come from a human donor with classical Hodgkin lymphoma. Both conserved end residues are part of each CDR3. The D gene is left open where the match is weak. Clone size appears in some rows only: once, few, many, or a class for an expanded clone.

CDR3 DNA,CDR3 protein,D gene,J gene,V gene,clone size
TGTGCCAGTAGTGAAGCCGGCGATAATTCACCCCTCCACTTT,CASSEAGDNSPLHF,-,TRBJ1-6,TRBV9,-
TGTGCCAGCAACGGAGATACGCAGTATTTT,CASNGDTQYF,-,TRBJ2-3,TRBV9,once
TGTGCCAGCAAGTTCGGGACCCCGAACACTGAAGCTTTCTTT,CASKFGTPNTEAFF,-,TRBJ1-1,TRBV6-5,-
TGTGCCAGCAACCGGGACGTTTATGGCTACACCTTC,CASNRDVYGYTF,-,TRBJ1-2,TRBV7-9,-
TGTGCCAGCAGCCTTTGGGGGACAGAAGAGGAAAAACTGTTTTTT,CASSLWGTEEEKLFF,TRBD1,TRBJ1-4,TRBV7-8,once
TGCGCCAGCAGCTTGGCGCAGGCCCACAATGAGCAGTTCTTC,CASSLAQAHNEQFF,-,TRBJ2-1,TRBV5-1,-
TGTGCCAGCAGCAAAGGGAGGACAGGGGTGAACAATGAGCAGTTCTTC,CASSKGRTGVNNEQFF,-,TRBJ2-1,TRBV21-1,-
TGTGCCGGAGGCGGAGGGGGAGGTGAAAAACTGTTTTTT,CAGGGGGGEKLFF,-,TRBJ1-4,TRBV2,once
TGCGCCAGCAGCTTGGTCTGGGACAGCCAGTTACGGTTGCCGGTTGGGGGGCTCTTC,CASSLVWDSQLRLPVGGLF,-,TRBJ2-1,TRBV5-1,-
TGTGCCAGCCTCGCTTACAATGAGCAGTTCTTC,CASLAYNEQFF,-,TRBJ2-1,TRBV27,-
TGCGCCAGCAGTGAGGGTATCGATGAAAAACTGTTTTTT,CASSEGIDEKLFF,-,TRBJ1-4,TRBV10-1,-
TGCAGCGTCGAAGGGCGGAACTATGGCTACACCTTC,CSVEGRNYGYTF,-,TRBJ1-2,TRBV29-1,-
TGTGCCAGCTCACCCCCCGACAGCTACTACGAGCAGTACTTC,CASSPPDSYYEQYF,-,TRBJ2-7,TRBV18,-
TGTGCCAGCGGCCAACTAGCGGGCCCCCTTAATGAGCAGTTCTTC,CASGQLAGPLNEQFF,TRBD2,TRBJ2-1,TRBV7-6,once
TGTGCCAGCTCCCCACCCTCCTACGAGCAGTACTTC,CASSPPSYEQYF,-,TRBJ2-7,TRBV18,-
TGTGCCAGCCCTTTGAGGCAGGGGCCTAGCGGTTACAATGAGCAGTTCTTC,CASPLRQGPSGYNEQFF,-,TRBJ2-1,TRBV2,-
TGTGCCAGCAGCTGGAAGCGGGAGATAGGAACCGGGGAGCTGTTTTTT,CASSWKREIGTGELFF,TRBD2,TRBJ2-2,TRBV5-4,-
TGTGCCAGCAGCTTTGACACCATATATTTT,CASSFDTIYF,-,TRBJ1-3,TRBV7-9,-
TGTGCCAGCAGCCCCCTAGCGGGAGGGACAAGAGAGCAGTACTTC,CASSPLAGGTREQYF,TRBD2,TRBJ2-7,TRBV11-2,-
TGTGCCAGCAGTGAAGCTGGGGCAGGGACGGGCTACGAGCAGTACTTC,CASSEAGAGTGYEQYF,-,TRBJ2-7,TRBV6-1,-
TGCGCCAGCAGCTTGACACTAGGCACCTACGAGCAGTACTTC,CASSLTLGTYEQYF,-,TRBJ2-7,TRBV5-1,-
TGCGCCAGCAGCTTGGATGGAGGGAGGCGGCTAGGCGCTGAAGCTTTCTTT,CASSLDGGRRLGAEAFF,-,TRBJ1-1,TRBV5-1,-
TGTGCCATCAGCTTAAAACGGGGGGAAAGGAATGGCTACACCTTC,CAISLKRGERNGYTF,-,TRBJ1-2,TRBV10-3,-
TGTGCCAGCAGCCAAGAGCTGCGGAACAGGGGGCGGGATGGCTACACCTTC,CASSQELRNRGRDGYTF,TRBD1,TRBJ1-2,TRBV4-2,once
TGTGCCAGCAGTTTACGGCAGGGTTATGACGAGCAGTACTTC,CASSLRQGYDEQYF,-,TRBJ2-7,TRBV27,-
TGCAGCGCACAGCGAGACTCCTACGAGCAGTACTTC,CSAQRDSYEQYF,-,TRBJ2-7,TRBV29-1,-
TGCGCCAGCAGTGACCCCGGGACACCTAGCACAGATACGCAGTATTTT,CASSDPGTPSTDTQYF,-,TRBJ2-3,TRBV10-1,-
TGTGCCAGCAGTGTCGGACAGGGGCAAAACATTCAGTACTTC,CASSVGQGQNIQYF,TRBD1,TRBJ2-4,TRBV27,-
TGCGCCAGCAGTGGGAAGGGTGGCCTAACGGAAACCTTTATACGGGGGGAGCAGTACTTC,CASSGKGGLTETFIRGEQYF,-,TRBJ2-7,TRBV23-1,-
TGTGCCTGGGGAGACACAGTCTACACCGAGCAGTACTTC,CAWGDTVYTEQYF,-,TRBJ2-7,TRBV30,-
TGTGCCAGCAGTTTATTATTCGGGAGTAGCACAGATACGCAGTATTTT,CASSLLFGSSTDTQYF,-,TRBJ2-3,TRBV28,-
TGTGCCAGCAGTTTCCGACCCTCCGAGCAGTACTTC,CASSFRPSEQYF,-,TRBJ2-7,TRBV28,few
TGTGCCAGCAGTTACCAGACTAGCGCGCCTGAGCAGTTCTTC,CASSYQTSAPEQFF,TRBD2,TRBJ2-1,TRBV28,-
TGTGCCAGCACCGCAGATAGCGGCCTATACAATGAGCAGTTCTTC,CASTADSGLYNEQFF,-,TRBJ2-1,TRBV5-6,-
TGTGCCAGCAGCAATGGTGGGCTAGGGCCAGATACGCAGTATTTT,CASSNGGLGPDTQYF,-,TRBJ2-3,TRBV5-5,once
TGTGCCACCAGCAGAGCATCGGGGTTTTGGGACACTGAAGCTTTCTTT,CATSRASGFWDTEAFF,-,TRBJ1-1,TRBV15,-
TGTGCCAGCAGCCAAGATCTCCGGGACCTCACTGAAGCTTTCTTT,CASSQDLRDLTEAFF,-,TRBJ1-1,TRBV14,few
TGTGCCAGCAGCGTATGGGATTCCAATCAGCCCCAGCATTTT,CASSVWDSNQPQHF,-,TRBJ1-5,TRBV9,-
TGTGCCAGCAGTGAGGAAGTTACGTCAGTCGCGAACACCGGGGAGCTGTTTTTT,CASSEEVTSVANTGELFF,-,TRBJ2-2,TRBV2,-
TGTGCCAGCAGCTTGGGACTAGCGGGAGACAATGAGCAGTTCTTC,CASSLGLAGDNEQFF,TRBD2,TRBJ2-1,TRBV7-6,-
TGTGCCAGCAGTGGGATTAGCGGGAGGACAATAGATACGCAGTATTTT,CASSGISGRTIDTQYF,TRBD2,TRBJ2-3,TRBV2,-
TGTGCCAGCAGTTTGGGGGGGGCAAGGGTCATTCAGTACTTC,CASSLGGARVIQYF,-,TRBJ2-4,TRBV27,-
TGTGCCAGCAGCCTCGGGGCGGCAAGGACGGGTTTAGCCAAAAACATTCAGTACTTC,CASSLGAARTGLAKNIQYF,-,TRBJ2-4,TRBV7-6,-
TGTGCCACCCGACAGGGGAGCCGGAATGAGCAGTTCTTC,CATRQGSRNEQFF,TRBD1,TRBJ2-1,TRBV7-6,-
TGTGCCAGCTCACCAGGGTCTGGGGCCAACGTCCTGACTTTC,CASSPGSGANVLTF,-,TRBJ2-6,TRBV18,few
TGTGCCAGCAGTTTCGGGACAGGAACCTACGAGCAGTACTTC,CASSFGTGTYEQYF,TRBD1,TRBJ2-7,TRBV27,few
TGTGCCAGCAGCCCAAGAGGACAGGGGGCGGAAGAGCAGTACTTC,CASSPRGQGAEEQYF,TRBD1,TRBJ2-7,TRBV7-8,-
TGTGCCAGCAGTGGCACAGGGGGCTACACCTTC,CASSGTGGYTF,-,TRBJ1-2,TRBV27,-
TGTGCCAGCAGCGTAGGCCAGGGCAATCGCGAGCAGTACTTC,CASSVGQGNREQYF,-,TRBJ2-7,TRBV9,-
TGTGCCAGCCGTAATCTAGCGACGTTGAACGAGCAGTACTTC,CASRNLATLNEQYF,-,TRBJ2-7,TRBV5-8,-
TGCGCCAGCAGCCAAGCGTTTCAGGGAAGTGGTGGCTACACCTTC,CASSQAFQGSGGYTF,-,TRBJ1-2,TRBV4-1,-
TGTGCCAGCAGCGTCACAGCCGGGACTAGAAAGGGCGAGCAGTACTTC,CASSVTAGTRKGEQYF,TRBD2,TRBJ2-7,TRBV7-9,-
TGTGCCAGCAGCGGATGGGACAGGTTGGAGACCCAGTACTTC,CASSGWDRLETQYF,TRBD1,TRBJ2-5,TRBV9,-
TGTGCCAGCAGTTTAGCAGGGTCCTACGAGCAGTACTTC,CASSLAGSYEQYF,-,TRBJ2-7,TRBV28,-
TGTGCCAGCAGTTCCGGACAGGGCCCCAAGTATGGCTACACCTTC,CASSSGQGPKYGYTF,TRBD1,TRBJ1-2,TRBV27,-